Listed below are T cell receptor beta chains from one sample, sequenced in a study of blood T cells in healthy people across ages. TCRdb re-derived calls from the 5' RACE reads in MiXCR, one entry per CDR3 protein. Among hundreds of thousands of distinct CDR3 sequences listed, roughly 31% were seen once. Sequencing input: blood. Every receptor here comes from an elderly woman in good health. The CDR3 runs from the conserved cysteine through the conserved F or W. A D gene is named only where the DNA matches it firmly. The size of a clone is reported for some rows only, either as once, few or many, or as a class for expanded clones.

CDR3 length | J gene | V gene | clone size | D gene | CDR3 protein | CDR3 DNA
13 | TRBJ2-1 | TRBV11-2 | many | . | CASSLMGGDEQFF | TGTGCCAGCAGCTTAATGGGCGGGGATGAGCAGTTCTTC
16 | TRBJ2-1 | TRBV21-1 | . | . | CASSRCLGPRGNEQFF | TGTGCCAGCAGCCGCTGTTTGGGACCGCGAGGCAATGAGCAGTTCTTC
15 | TRBJ2-1 | TRBV6-2/TRBV6-3 | many | TRBD2 | CASSELAGALNEQFF | TGTGCCAGCAGCGAACTAGCGGGGGCCTTGAATGAGCAGTTCTTC
14 | TRBJ1-5 | TRBV12-3/TRBV12-4 | many | TRBD1 | CASSFRTGHQPQHF | TGTGCCAGCAGTTTTAGGACAGGCCACCAGCCCCAGCATTTT
15 | TRBJ2-5 | TRBV14 | few | . | CASSPLRSAQETQYF | TGTGCCAGCAGCCCCCTTCGGTCGGCCCAAGAGACCCAGTACTTC
14 | TRBJ2-2 | TRBV27 | many | . | CASSSTGSTGELFF | TGTGCCAGCAGTTCCACAGGGAGCACCGGGGAGCTGTTTTTT
14 | TRBJ2-5 | TRBV5-6 | few | . | CASRYDWGQETQYF | TGTGCCAGCAGGTACGACTGGGGACAAGAGACCCAGTACTTC
14 | TRBJ1-1 | TRBV27 | few | . | CASWRGAQITEAFF | TGTGCCAGTTGGCGGGGGGCCCAAATCACTGAAGCTTTCTTT
16 | TRBJ2-3 | TRBV7-9 | . | . | CASSSPPGSSTDTQYF | TGTGCCAGCAGCTCGCCACCGGGCTCTAGCACAGATACGCAGTATTTT
13 | TRBJ2-1 | TRBV10-3 | many | . | CAISEADGNEQFF | TGTGCCATCAGTGAGGCCGACGGTAATGAGCAGTTCTTC
14 | TRBJ1-2 | TRBV9 | few | . | CASRPSGRPDGYTF | TGTGCCAGCAGGCCCTCGGGGCGTCCGGATGGCTACACCTTC
14 | TRBJ2-7 | TRBV6-2/TRBV6-3 | . | . | CAGSPLLDPYEQYF | TGTGCCGGCAGTCCCCTTCTGGACCCCTACGAGCAGTACTTC
13 | TRBJ2-1 | TRBV28 | many | . | CASSLIEGYEQFF | TGTGCCAGCAGTTTAATTGAGGGCTATGAGCAGTTCTTC
15 | TRBJ2-2 | TRBV2 | . | TRBD1 | CASSTTGGAAGELFF | TGTGCCAGCAGTACTACAGGGGGCGCGGCCGGGGAGCTGTTTTTT
18 | TRBJ2-2 | TRBV30 | . | TRBD1 | CVYGALGRGFAVTGELFF | TGTGTCTATGGAGCTTTGGGCAGGGGGTTCGCAGTCACCGGGGAGCTGTTTTTT
12 | TRBJ2-7 | TRBV7-9 | few | . | CASSQTGNEQYF | TGTGCCAGCAGTCAGACAGGCAACGAGCAGTACTTC
16 | TRBJ2-5 | TRBV5-1 | . | TRBD2 | CASSLAASGVGETQYF | TGCGCCAGCAGCTTGGCGGCTAGCGGGGTTGGAGAGACCCAGTACTTC
15 | TRBJ1-2 | TRBV5-1 | . | . | CASSLAGGTNYGYTF | TGCGCCAGCAGCTTGGCCGGCGGGACTAACTATGGCTACACCTTC
14 | TRBJ1-1 | TRBV9 | . | . | CASSVGYMNTEAFF | TGTGCCAGCAGCGTCGGCTACATGAACACTGAAGCTTTCTTT
14 | TRBJ2-7 | TRBV12-3/TRBV12-4 | many | TRBD1 | CASSRRQGVGEQYF | TGTGCCAGCAGTCGCCGACAGGGGGTAGGCGAGCAGTACTTC
16 | TRBJ2-3 | TRBV19 | few | TRBD1 | CASRTTGGSIGDTQYF | TGTGCCAGTAGAACGACAGGGGGCTCTATAGGAGATACGCAGTATTTT
17 | TRBJ2-1 | TRBV6-2/TRBV6-3 | many | TRBD2 | CASSYDAGGSSYNEQFF | TGTGCCAGCAGTTACGATGCGGGGGGGAGCTCCTACAATGAGCAGTTCTTC
16 | TRBJ2-1 | TRBV12-3/TRBV12-4 | . | TRBD2 | CASSSFLAGDSNEQVF | TGTGCCAGCAGTTCATTCCTAGCGGGGGACAGCAATGAGCAGGTCTTC
16 | TRBJ2-2 | TRBV9 | few | . | CASSVDHTSNTGELFF | TGTGCCAGCAGCGTAGACCACACATCGAACACCGGGGAGCTGTTTTTT
14 | TRBJ1-5 | TRBV20-1 | . | TRBD1 | CSARDQGGGQPQHF | TGCAGTGCTAGAGATCAGGGGGGAGGTCAGCCCCAGCATTTT
14 | TRBJ1-1 | TRBV6-1 | . | TRBD1 | CASTPVQGGTEAFF | TGTGCCAGCACCCCCGTTCAGGGGGGAACTGAAGCTTTCTTT
15 | TRBJ1-6 | TRBV12-5 | few | . | CASGLELVRNSPLHF | TGTGCTAGTGGTCTCGAACTAGTTAGGAATTCACCCCTCCACTTT
15 | TRBJ1-2 | TRBV16 | few | . | CASSQLQVGGYGYTF | TGTGCCAGCAGCCAACTCCAGGTGGGTGGCTATGGCTACACCTTC
15 | TRBJ2-5 | TRBV5-5 | many | . | CASSLGSDWQETQYF | TGTGCCAGCAGCTTGGGATCCGACTGGCAAGAGACCCAGTACTTC
17 | TRBJ2-3 | TRBV5-1 | . | . | CASSAMVGQGGTDTQYF | TGCGCCAGCAGCGCAATGGTGGGGCAGGGCGGAACAGATACGCAGTATTTT
16 | TRBJ1-1 | TRBV9 | . | . | CASSKQGGWYDTEAFF | TGTGCCAGCAGCAAACAGGGAGGGTGGTACGACACTGAAGCTTTCTTT
16 | TRBJ2-4 | TRBV2 | many | TRBD2 | CASSKTSGVAKNIQYF | TGTGCCAGCAGTAAGACTAGCGGGGTAGCCAAAAACATTCAGTACTTC
14 | TRBJ2-7 | TRBV6-5 | . | . | CASSYDGESYEQYF | TGTGCCAGCAGTTACGATGGGGAATCCTACGAGCAGTACTTC
13 | TRBJ2-3 | TRBV7-6 | many | . | CASSNPGRATQYF | TGTGCCAGCAGCAATCCGGGGCGGGCTACGCAGTATTTT
13 | TRBJ2-3 | TRBV12-3/TRBV12-4 | many | . | CASSGGGTDTQYF | TGTGCCAGCAGTGGAGGGGGCACAGATACGCAGTATTTT